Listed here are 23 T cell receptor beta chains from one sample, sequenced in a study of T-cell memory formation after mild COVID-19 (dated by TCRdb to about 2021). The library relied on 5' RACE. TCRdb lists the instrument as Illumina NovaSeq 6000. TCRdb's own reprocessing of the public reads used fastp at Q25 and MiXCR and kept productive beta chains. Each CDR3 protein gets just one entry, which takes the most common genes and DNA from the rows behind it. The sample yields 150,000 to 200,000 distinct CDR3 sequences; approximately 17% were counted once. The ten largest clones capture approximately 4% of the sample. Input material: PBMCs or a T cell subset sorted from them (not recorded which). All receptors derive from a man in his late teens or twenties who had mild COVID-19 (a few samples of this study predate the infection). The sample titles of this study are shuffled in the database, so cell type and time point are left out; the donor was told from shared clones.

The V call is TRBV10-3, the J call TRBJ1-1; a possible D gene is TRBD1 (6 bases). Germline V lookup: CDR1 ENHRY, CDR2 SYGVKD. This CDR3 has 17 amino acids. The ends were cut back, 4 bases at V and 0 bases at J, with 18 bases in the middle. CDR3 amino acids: CAISGDTGIGMNTEAFF. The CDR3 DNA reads TGTGCCATCAGTGGAGATACAGGGATCGGAATGAACACTGAAGCTTTCTTT.

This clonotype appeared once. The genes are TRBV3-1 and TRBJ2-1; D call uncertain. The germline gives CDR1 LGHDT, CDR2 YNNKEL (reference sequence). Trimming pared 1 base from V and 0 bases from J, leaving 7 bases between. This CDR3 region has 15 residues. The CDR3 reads CASSQAVGSYNEQFF. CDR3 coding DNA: TGTGCCAGCAGCCAAGCGGTGGGCTCCTACAATGAGCAGTTCTTC.

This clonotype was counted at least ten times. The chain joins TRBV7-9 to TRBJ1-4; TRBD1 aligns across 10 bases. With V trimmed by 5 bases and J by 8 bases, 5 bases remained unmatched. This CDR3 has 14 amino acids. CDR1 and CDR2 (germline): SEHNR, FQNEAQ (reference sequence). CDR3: CASSVGQGGEKLFF. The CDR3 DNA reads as TGTGCCAGCAGCGTCGGACAGGGGGGCGAAAAACTGTTTTTT.

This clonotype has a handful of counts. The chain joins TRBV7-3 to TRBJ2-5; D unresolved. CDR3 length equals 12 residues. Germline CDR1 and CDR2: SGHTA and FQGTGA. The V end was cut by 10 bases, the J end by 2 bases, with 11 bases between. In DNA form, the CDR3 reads TGTGCCACCTCTTACAGACAAGAGACCCAGTACTTC. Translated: CATSYRQETQYF.

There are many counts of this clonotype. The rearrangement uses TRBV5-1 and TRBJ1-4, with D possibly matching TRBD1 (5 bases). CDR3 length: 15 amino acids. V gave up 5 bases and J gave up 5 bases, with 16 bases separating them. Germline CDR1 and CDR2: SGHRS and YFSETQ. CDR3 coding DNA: TGCGCCAGCAGGCGGACCGGGACGGAGAATGAAAAACTGTTTTTT. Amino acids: CASRRTGTENEKLFF.

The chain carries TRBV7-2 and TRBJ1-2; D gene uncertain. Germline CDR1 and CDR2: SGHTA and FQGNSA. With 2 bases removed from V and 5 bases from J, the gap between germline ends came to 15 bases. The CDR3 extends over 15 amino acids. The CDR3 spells CASSLSKGVEYGYTF. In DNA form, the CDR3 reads TGTGCCAGCAGCTTATCTAAGGGTGTAGAATATGGCTACACCTTC. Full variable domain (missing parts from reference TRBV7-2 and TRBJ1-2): GAGVSQSPSNKVTEKGKDVELRCDPISGHTALYWYRQSLGQGLEFLIYFQGNSAPDKSGLPSDRFSAERTGGSVSTLTIQRTQQEDSAVYLCASSLSKGVEYGYTFGSGTRLTVV.

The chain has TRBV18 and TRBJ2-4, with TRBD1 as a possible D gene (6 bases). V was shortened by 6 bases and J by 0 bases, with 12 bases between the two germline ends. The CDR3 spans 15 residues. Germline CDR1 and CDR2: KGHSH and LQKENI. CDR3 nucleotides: TGTGCCAGCTCTGCGACAGGCGAAGCCAAAAACATTCAGTACTTC. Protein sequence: CASSATGEAKNIQYF.

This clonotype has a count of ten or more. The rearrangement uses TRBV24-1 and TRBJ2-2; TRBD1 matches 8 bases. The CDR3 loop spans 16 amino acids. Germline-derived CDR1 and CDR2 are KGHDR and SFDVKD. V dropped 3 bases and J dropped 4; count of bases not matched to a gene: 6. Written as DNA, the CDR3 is TGTGCCACCAGTGATCCCGGGACAGGATTCACCGGGGAGCTGTTTTTT. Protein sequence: CATSDPGTGFTGELFF.

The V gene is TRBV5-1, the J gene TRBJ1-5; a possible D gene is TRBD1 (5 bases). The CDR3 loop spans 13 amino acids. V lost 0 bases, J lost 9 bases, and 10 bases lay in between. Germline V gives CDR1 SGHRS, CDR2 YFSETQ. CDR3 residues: CASSLDGTGPQHF. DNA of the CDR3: TGCGCCAGCAGCTTGGACGGGACCGGGCCCCAGCATTTT.

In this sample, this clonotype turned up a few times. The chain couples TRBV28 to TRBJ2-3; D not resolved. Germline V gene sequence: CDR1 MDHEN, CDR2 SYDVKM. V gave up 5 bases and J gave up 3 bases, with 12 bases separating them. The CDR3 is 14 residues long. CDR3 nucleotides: TGTGCCAGCAGTAACCCCGGGCTAACAGATACGCAGTATTTT. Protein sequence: CASSNPGLTDTQYF.

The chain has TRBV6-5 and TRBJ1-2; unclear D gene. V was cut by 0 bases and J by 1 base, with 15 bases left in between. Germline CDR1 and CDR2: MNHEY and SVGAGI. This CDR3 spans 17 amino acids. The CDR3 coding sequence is TGTGCCAGCAGTTACTCGTTAACCCGGGCTATTAACTATGGCTACACCTTC. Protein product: CASSYSLTRAINYGYTF.

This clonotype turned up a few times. The CDR3 is CASSLGLQGATFF. CDR3 in DNA: TGTGCCAGCAGTTTGGGCTTGCAGGGGGCTACTTTCTTT. This chain connects TRBV12-3 or TRBV12-4 to TRBJ1-1, with 8 bases matching TRBD1. The CDR3 spans 13 residues. J lost 12 bases, V lost 3 bases, and 9 bases had no gene match.

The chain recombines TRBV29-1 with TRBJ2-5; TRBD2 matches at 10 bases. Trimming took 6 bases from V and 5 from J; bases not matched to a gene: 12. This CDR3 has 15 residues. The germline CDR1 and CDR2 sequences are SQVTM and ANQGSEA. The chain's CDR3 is CSVGLAGASRETQYF. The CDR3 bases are TGCAGCGTCGGGCTAGCGGGGGCTAGCCGGGAGACCCAGTACTTC.

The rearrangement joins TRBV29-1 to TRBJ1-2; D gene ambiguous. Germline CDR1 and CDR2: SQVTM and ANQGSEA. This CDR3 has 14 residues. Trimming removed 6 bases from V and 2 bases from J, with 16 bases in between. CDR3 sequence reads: CSVRNVGMNYGYTF. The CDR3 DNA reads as TGCAGCGTGCGGAACGTGGGTATGAACTATGGCTACACCTTC.

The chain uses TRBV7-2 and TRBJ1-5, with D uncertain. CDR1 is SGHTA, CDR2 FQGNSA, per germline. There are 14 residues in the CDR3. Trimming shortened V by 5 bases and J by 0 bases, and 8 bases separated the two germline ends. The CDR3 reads CASSRGSSNQPQHF. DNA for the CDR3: TGTGCCAGCAGCCGCGGATCTAGCAATCAGCCCCAGCATTTT.

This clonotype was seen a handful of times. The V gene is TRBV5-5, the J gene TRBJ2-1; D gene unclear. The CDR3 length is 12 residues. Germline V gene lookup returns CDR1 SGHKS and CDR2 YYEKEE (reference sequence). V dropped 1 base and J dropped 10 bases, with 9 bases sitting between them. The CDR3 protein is CASSLILQEQFF. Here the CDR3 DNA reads TGTGCCAGCAGCTTGATTTTGCAGGAGCAGTTCTTC.

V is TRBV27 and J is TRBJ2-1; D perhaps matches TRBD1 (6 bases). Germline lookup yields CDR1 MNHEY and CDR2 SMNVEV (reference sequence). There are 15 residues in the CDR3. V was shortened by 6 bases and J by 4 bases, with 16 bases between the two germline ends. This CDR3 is CASSPGTQIYNEQFF. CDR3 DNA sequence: TGTGCCAGCAGCCCCGGGACACAAATTTACAATGAGCAGTTCTTC.

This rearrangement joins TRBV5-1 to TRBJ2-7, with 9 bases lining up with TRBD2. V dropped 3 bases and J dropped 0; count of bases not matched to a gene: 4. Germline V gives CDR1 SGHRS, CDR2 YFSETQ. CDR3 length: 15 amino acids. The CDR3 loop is CASSSLAGSSYEQYF. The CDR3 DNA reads TGCGCCAGCAGCTCTCTAGCGGGGAGCTCCTACGAGCAGTACTTC.

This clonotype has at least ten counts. CDR3 in amino acids: CASSTRTDTQYF. The DNA of the CDR3 is TGTGCCAGCAGCACTCGAACAGATACGCAGTATTTT. V usage is TRBV9 and J usage is TRBJ2-3; no firm D call. V was clipped by 4 bases and J by 3 bases, with 6 bases between them. The CDR3 spans 12 residues. CDR1 is SGDLS and CDR2 is YYNGEE in the germline V gene.

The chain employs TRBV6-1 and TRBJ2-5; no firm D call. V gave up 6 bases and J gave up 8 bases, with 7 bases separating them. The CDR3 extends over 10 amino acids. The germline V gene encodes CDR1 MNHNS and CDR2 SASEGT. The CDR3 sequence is CASSHSTQYF. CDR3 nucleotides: TGTGCCAGCAGCCACAGTACCCAGTACTTC.

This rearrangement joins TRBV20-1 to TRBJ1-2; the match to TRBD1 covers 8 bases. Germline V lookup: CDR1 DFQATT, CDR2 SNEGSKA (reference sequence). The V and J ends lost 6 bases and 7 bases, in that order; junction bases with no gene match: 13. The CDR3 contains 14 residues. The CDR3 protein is CSASHRTGLAGYTF. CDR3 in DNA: TGCAGTGCCTCACACCGGACAGGGCTCGCTGGCTACACCTTC.

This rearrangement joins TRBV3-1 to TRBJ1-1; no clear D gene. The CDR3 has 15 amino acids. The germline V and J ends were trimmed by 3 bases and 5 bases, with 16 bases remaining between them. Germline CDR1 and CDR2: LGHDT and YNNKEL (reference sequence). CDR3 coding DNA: TGTGCCAGCAGCCACCTCTCGAGTGTGAGGACTGAAGCTTTCTTT. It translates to CASSHLSSVRTEAFF.

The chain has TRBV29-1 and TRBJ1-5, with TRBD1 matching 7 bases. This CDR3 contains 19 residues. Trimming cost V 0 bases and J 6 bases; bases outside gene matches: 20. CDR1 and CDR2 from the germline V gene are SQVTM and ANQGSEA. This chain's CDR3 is CSVEEESARGIIFSQPQHF. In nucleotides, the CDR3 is TGCAGCGTTGAAGAGGAGTCGGCCAGGGGGATAATTTTTAGTCAGCCCCAGCATTTT.